The clone carrying this T cell receptor (beta chain) was seen more than once but under ten times. Antigen: not known. This could be a read error, since a much larger clone is one nucleotide away. Study results and limitations: Whole repertoires were not studied in the larger cohort, only one V-J beta rearrangement.

Germline CDR1 ENHRY, CDR2 SYGVKD. The CDR3 extends over 15 amino acids. TCRdb ran MiXCR on the 5' RACE reads and lists one entry per CDR3 protein. Seen here are under 7,000 distinct CDR3 sequences, around 36% observed once, and the top ten hold about 5.4%. CD25-based Treg depletion was applied to purified naive CD4+ T cells. This sequence joins TRBV10-3 and TRBJ1-6, with a possible D match to TRBD1 (6 bases). The sample was naive CD4+ T cells sorted from a lymph node. Subset defined: naive CD4+ T cells, CD4+CD45RA+CD25-. This clonotype was sampled from a female donor with breast cancer. CDR3 amino acids: CAISGGAAYNSPLRF. Here the CDR3 DNA reads TGTGCCATCTCTGGGGGGGCGGCCTATAATTCACCCCTCCGCTTT.